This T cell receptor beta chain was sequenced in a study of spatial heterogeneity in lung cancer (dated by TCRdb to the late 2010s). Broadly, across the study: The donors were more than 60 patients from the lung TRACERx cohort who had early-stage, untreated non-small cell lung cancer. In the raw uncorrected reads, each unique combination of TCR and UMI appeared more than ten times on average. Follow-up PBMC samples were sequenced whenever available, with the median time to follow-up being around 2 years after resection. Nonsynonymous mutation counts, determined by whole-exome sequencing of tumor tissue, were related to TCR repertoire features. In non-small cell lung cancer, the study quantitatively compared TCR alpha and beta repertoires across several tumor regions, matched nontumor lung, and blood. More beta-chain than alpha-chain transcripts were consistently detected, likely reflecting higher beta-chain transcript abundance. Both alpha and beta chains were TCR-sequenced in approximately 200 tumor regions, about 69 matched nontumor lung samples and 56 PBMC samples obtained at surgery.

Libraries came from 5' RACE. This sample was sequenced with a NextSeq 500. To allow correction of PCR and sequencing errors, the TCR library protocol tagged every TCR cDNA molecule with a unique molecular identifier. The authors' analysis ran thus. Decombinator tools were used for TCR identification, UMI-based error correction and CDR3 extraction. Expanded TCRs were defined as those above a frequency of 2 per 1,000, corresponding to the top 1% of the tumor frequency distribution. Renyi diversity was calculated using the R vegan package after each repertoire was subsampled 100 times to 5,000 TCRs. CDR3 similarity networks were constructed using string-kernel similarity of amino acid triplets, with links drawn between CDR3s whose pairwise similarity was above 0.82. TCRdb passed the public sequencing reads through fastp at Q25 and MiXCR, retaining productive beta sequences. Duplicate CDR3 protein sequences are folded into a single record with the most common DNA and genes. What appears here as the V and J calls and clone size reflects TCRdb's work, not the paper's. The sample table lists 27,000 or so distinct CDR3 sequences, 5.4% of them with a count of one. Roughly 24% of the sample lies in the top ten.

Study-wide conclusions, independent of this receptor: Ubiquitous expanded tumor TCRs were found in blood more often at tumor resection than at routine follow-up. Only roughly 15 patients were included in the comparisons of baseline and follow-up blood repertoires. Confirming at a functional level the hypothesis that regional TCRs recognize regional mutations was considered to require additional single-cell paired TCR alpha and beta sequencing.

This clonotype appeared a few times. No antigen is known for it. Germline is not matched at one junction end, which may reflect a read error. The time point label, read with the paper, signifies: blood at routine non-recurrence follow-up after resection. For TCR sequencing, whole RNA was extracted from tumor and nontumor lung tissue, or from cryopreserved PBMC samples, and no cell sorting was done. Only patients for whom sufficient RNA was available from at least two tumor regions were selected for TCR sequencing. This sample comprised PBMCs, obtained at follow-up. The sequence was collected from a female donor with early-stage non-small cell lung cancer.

The CDR3 in this case is CVSTPSSGYGYTF. The nucleotide sequence is TGTGTCAGCACCCCTTCGAGTGGCTATGGCTACACCTTC. Rearrangement joined TRBV7-2 to TRBJ1-2, with no confidently assigned D gene. The CDR3 has 13 amino acids, counting the end cysteine and phenylalanine. Only the CDR3 portion is preserved as DNA: 39 bases, with reading frame beginning at the first base. The germline V gene supplies CDR1 SGHTA and CDR2 FQGNSA.